The clone carrying this TCR beta chain was detected only once. No antigen is known for it. The data originate from a study of vaccination and CD4 T cells after COVID-19. Sequencing of cultured CD4+ T cell DNA used the Oncomine TCR Beta short-read assay. TCRdb re-derived calls from the PCR reads in MiXCR, one entry per CDR3 protein. This sample has about 1,800 distinct CDR3 sequences, with roughly two thirds found just once. Treatment indicated: roughly ten-day PBMC culture with coronavirus spike peptide pools or control peptides (ViraFEST assay). The length of the CDR3 is 15 residues. Germline V gene sequence: CDR1 MNHEY, CDR2 SVGEGT. The V and J ends lost 0 bases and 3 bases respectively, with 12 bases between them.

This clonotype was sampled from a human donor who had recovered from COVID-19. The sequences come from CD4+ T cells from blood, cultured in vitro, collected after SARS-CoV-2 vaccination. This sequence joins TRBV6-2 or TRBV6-3 and TRBJ2-7; perhaps TRBD1 as D (5 bases). This CDR3 is CASSYSNAQGYEQYF. The CDR3 nucleotides are TGTGCCAGCAGTTACTCGAACGCGCAGGGCTACGAGCAGTACTTC.